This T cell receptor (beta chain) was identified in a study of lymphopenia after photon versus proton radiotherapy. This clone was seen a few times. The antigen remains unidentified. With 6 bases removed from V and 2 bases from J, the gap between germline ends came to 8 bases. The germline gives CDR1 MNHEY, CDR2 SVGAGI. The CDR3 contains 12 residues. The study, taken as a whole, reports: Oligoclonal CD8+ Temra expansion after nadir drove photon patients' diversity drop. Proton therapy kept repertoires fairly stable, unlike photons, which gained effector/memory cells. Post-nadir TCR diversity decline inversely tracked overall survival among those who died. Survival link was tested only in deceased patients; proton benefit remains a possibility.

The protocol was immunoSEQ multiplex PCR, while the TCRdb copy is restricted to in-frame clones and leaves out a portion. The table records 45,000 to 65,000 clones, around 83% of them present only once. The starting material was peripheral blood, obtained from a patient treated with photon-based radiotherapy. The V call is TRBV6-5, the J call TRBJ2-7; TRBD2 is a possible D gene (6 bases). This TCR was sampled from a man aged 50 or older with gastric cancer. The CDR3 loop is CASRGGPYEQYF. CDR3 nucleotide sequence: TGTGCCAGCAGGGGGGGACCCTACGAGCAGTACTTC.